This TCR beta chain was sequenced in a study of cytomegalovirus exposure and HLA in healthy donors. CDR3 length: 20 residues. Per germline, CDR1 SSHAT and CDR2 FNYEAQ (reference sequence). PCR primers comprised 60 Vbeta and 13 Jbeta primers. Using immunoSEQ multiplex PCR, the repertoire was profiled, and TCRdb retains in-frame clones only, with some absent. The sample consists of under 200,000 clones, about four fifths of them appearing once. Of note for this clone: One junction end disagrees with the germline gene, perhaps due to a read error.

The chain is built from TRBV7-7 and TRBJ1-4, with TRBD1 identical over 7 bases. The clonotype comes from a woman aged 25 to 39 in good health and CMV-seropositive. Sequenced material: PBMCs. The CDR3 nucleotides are TGTGCTAGCAGCCGGAAAGGACAGGCCCGTTTAGGTTCCGAATGGGAAAAACTGTTTTTT. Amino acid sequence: CASSRKGQARLGSEWEKLFF.